The 12 T cell receptor beta chains presented below share a single source sample, sequenced in a study of cytomegalovirus exposure and HLA in healthy donors. PCR primers comprised 60 Vbeta and 13 Jbeta primers. Repertoires were generated with immunoSEQ multiplex PCR, while TCRdb's copy carries only in-frame clones and drops some. This listing includes roughly 80,000 clones. The sample was PBMCs. Receptors originate from a man aged 50-60 years in good health and CMV-seronegative.

The V gene is TRBV9, the J gene TRBJ1-4; D gene uncertain. CDR3 length: 15 residues. Trimming took 0 bases from V and 0 from J, leaving 6 bases between them. Germline lookup yields CDR1 SGDLS and CDR2 YYNGEE. CDR3 nucleotides: TGTGCCAGCAGCGTAGCCTCTGCAACTAATGAAAAACTGTTTTTT. The encoded protein is CASSVASATNEKLFF.

The chain recombines TRBV6-6 with TRBJ2-3; 11 nucleotides align to TRBD2. CDR1 is MNHNY, CDR2 SVGAGI, per germline (reference sequence). Losses at the gene ends were 6 bases for V and 13 bases for J; bases not matched to a gene: 6. The CDR3 is 12 amino acids. The DNA for the CDR3 is TGTGCCAGCAGCGAGACTAGCGGGGTGGAGTATTTT. Translating gives CASSETSGVEYF.

J is TRBJ2-1 and V is TRBV9; 7 bases fit TRBD2. With 3 bases clipped from V and 7 bases from J, the junction kept 13 bases outside the gene matches. CDR1 and CDR2 from the germline V gene are SGDLS and YYNGEE. This CDR3 contains 16 residues. The CDR3 here is CASSGRPGLTKNEQFF. CDR3 DNA: TGTGCCAGCAGCGGACGCCCGGGACTAACTAAGAATGAGCAGTTCTTC.

This chain uses TRBV5-1 with TRBJ2-7; D possibly corresponds to TRBD1 (5 bases). From germline, CDR1 is SGHRS and CDR2 YFSETQ. The CDR3 is 14 amino acids. The V end lost 5 bases, the J end lost 2 bases, and 14 bases lay between the germline ends. The CDR3 DNA sequence: TGCGCCAGCAGTTATGGACAAGGAACCTACGAGCAGTACTTC. Its protein product is CASSYGQGTYEQYF.

The chain carries TRBV7-8 and TRBJ2-7; 12 positions match TRBD1. Germline lookup yields CDR1 SGHVS and CDR2 FQNEAQ. V lost 5 bases and J lost 6; bases outside the gene matches: 8. The CDR3 covers 15 residues. CDR3 loop: CASSSSGQGAFEQYF. The CDR3 coding sequence is TGTGCCAGCAGCAGCTCGGGACAGGGGGCCTTCGAGCAGTACTTC. The whole variable domain, filled in from reference TRBV7-8 and TRBJ2-7, reads GAGVSQSPRYKVAKRGQDVALRCDPISGHVSLFWYQQALGQGPEFLTYFQNEAQLDKSGLPSDRFFAERPEGSVSTLKIQRTQQEDSAVYLCASSSSGQGAFEQYFGPGTRLTVT.

For the CDR3, the DNA is TGTGCCAGCAGCTTCTGGGACAACGCAATAGATACGCAGTATTTT. Translating it yields CASSFWDNAIDTQYF. The chain employs TRBV7-2 and TRBJ2-3, with a weak D call TRBD1 (6 bases). The length of the CDR3 is 15 residues. The germline V and J ends were trimmed by 3 bases and 5 bases, with 15 bases remaining between them. Germline values: CDR1 SGHTA, CDR2 FQGNSA.

With respect to this clone: Other DNA sequences from this sample encode an identical CDR3 as well. The chain combines TRBV28 with TRBJ2-7, with 7 bases matching TRBD1. The CDR3 runs 13 residues. The germline gives CDR1 MDHEN, CDR2 SYDVKM. V shed 6 bases, J shed 1 base, and the junction held 3 bases outside the gene matches. CDR3 DNA sequence: TGTGCCAGCAGAACAGGGGTGTCCTACGAGCAGTACTTC. It yields the protein CASRTGVSYEQYF.

This chain connects TRBV2 to TRBJ1-1, with 7 bases fitting TRBD1. V lost 6 bases to trimming and J lost 0 bases; unmatched junction nucleotides: 7. The CDR3 covers 15 residues. Germline V gene sequence: CDR1 SNHLY, CDR2 FYNNEI. The CDR3 spells CASSGQATMNTEAFF. DNA for the CDR3: TGTGCCAGCAGCGGACAGGCGACCATGAACACTGAAGCTTTCTTT.

This chain uses TRBV30 with TRBJ1-5; D may be TRBD1 (6 bases). V lost 4 bases and J 6 bases, leaving 16 bases between the germline ends. The CDR3 consists of 14 residues. Germline V gene data show CDR1 as GTSNPN and CDR2 as SVGIG (reference sequence). Here the CDR3 reads CAWTVTRGSQPQHF. CDR3 nucleotide sequence: TGTGCCTGGACTGTAACCAGGGGATCTCAGCCCCAGCATTTT.

The chain joins TRBV7-2 to TRBJ2-2, with 7 bases identical to TRBD1. Trimming took 5 bases from V and 2 from J; bases not matched to a gene: 5. This CDR3 contains 15 residues. CDR1 SGHTA and CDR2 FQGNSA come from the germline V gene. The chain's CDR3 is CASSPDRANTGELFF. DNA of the CDR3: TGTGCCAGCAGCCCCGACAGGGCTAACACCGGGGAGCTGTTTTTT.

This rearrangement joins TRBV5-1 to TRBJ2-2, with D perhaps TRBD2 (6 bases). Germline CDR1 and CDR2: SGHRS and YFSETQ. The CDR3 extends over 15 amino acids. With 0 bases removed from V and 4 bases from J, the gap between germline ends came to 10 bases. CDR3 sequence: CASSLVGGVTGELFF. As DNA, the CDR3 is TGCGCCAGCAGCTTGGTGGGGGGTGTCACCGGGGAGCTGTTTTTT.

V and J are TRBV19 and TRBJ2-7; possible D gene TRBD1, 5 bases. V was cut by 1 base and J by 4 bases, with 8 bases left in between. CDR1 and CDR2 (germline): LNHDA, SQIVND (reference sequence). The CDR3 is 13 residues long. CDR3 DNA sequence: TGTGCCAGTAGTATAGGGACAACTTACGAGCAGTACTTC. Residues: CASSIGTTYEQYF.